This TCR beta chain derives from a study of OX40 agonist ivuxolimab in advanced cancers. Study-level background: Every 2 weeks, patients received ivuxolimab intravenously, dosed at 0.01 to 10 mg/kg. Earlier treatment with anti-PD-1, anti-PD-L1 or anti-CTLA-4 was permitted, and approximately 38% had received some.

Some clones are missing from TCRdb's copy, which holds only in-frame ones; the method was immunoSEQ multiplex PCR. The data show about 46,000 clones, around 90% seen once. A word on this clone: Its antigen is unidentified.

The length of the CDR3 is 14 residues. V lost 2 bases, J lost 5 bases, and 15 bases lay in between. In germline, CDR1 is SQVTM, CDR2 ANQGSEA. Study-level findings and limits: By week 6 at 0.1 to 3.0 mg/kg, blood CD4+ and CD8+ T cells had expanded clonally.

The chain is built from TRBV29-1 and TRBJ1-2; tentative D call: TRBD1 (5 bases). The TCR originated in an adult with an advanced solid tumor such as melanoma, head and neck, liver or kidney cancer. Specimen: CD4+ or CD8+ T cells sorted from blood, collected in a trial of the OX40 agonist ivuxolimab. The CDR3: CSVEPRDFGYGYTF. CDR3 nucleotide sequence: TGCAGCGTTGAACCCAGGGACTTTGGATATGGCTACACCTTC.